The 15 T cell receptor beta chains in this list originate from one sample, sequenced in a study of T cell responses to AZD1222 COVID-19 vaccine (dated by TCRdb to the early 2020s). The time point label of this sample denotes: baseline before first vaccination. The library was generated by the immunoSEQ multiplex PCR assay. The clones in this table, taken by TCRdb from immuneACCESS, are in-frame only. Not every clone is retained; where verified, under half of the shortfall comes from an unresolved V gene, and the cause of the rest is unknown. This sample has approximately 160,000 clones in its table, and about nine tenths of those were observed once. The biggest ten clones account for 1.5% of the sample. The starting material was peripheral blood, obtained on day 0 of AZD1222 vaccination. The receptors were gathered from an adult in good health.

The chain carries TRBV19 and TRBJ1-2, with D possibly TRBD1 on 6 matching bases. Germline-derived CDR1 and CDR2 are LNHDA and SQIVND (reference sequence). Trimming took off 7 bases at V and 5 bases at J, with 20 bases between the two ends. CDR3 size: 15 residues. The CDR3 nucleotides read TGTGCCAGTAAGACCTACGGACAGAGCACGTATGGCTACACCTTC. It is translated as CASKTYGQSTYGYTF.

This sequence joins TRBV6-6 and TRBJ1-3; no definite D call. Trimming removed 11 bases from V and 4 bases from J, with 12 bases in between. Germline CDR1 and CDR2: MNHNY and SVGAGI (reference sequence). This CDR3 has 12 residues. CDR3 nucleotides: TGTGCCGGTAAATCAGAGGGAAACACCATATATTTT. This sequence encodes CAGKSEGNTIYF.

The count of this clone is one. This chain connects TRBV18 to TRBJ1-2; TRBD1 is a possible D gene (6 bases). Trimming cost V 5 bases and J 7 bases, with 14 bases left between them. Germline loops: CDR1 KGHSH, CDR2 LQKENI. This CDR3 is built from 13 residues. In DNA form, the CDR3 reads TGTGCCAGCTCAAGGTCCCGGGGGCCTGGCTACACCTTC. Protein sequence: CASSRSRGPGYTF.

This clone was recorded a few times. The chain combines TRBV27 with TRBJ2-1, with a weak D call TRBD2 (6 bases). Trimming left V 7 bases short and J 7 bases short, with 23 bases between. Germline V gene data show CDR1 as MNHEY and CDR2 as SMNVEV (reference sequence). The CDR3 length is 16 residues. The DNA for the CDR3 is TGTGCCAGCACCACAGCAGAACTAGCCCGGGGGAATGAGCAGTTCTTC. Encoded protein: CASTTAELARGNEQFF.

The V and J genes are TRBV3-1 (or the pseudogene TRBV3-2) and TRBJ1-3; a weak D match, TRBD1 (6 bases). CDR1 and CDR2 from the germline V gene are LGHDT and YNNKEL (reference sequence). Trimming removed 6 bases at V and 0 bases at J, with 12 bases between. This CDR3 has 15 residues. CDR3 bases: TGTGCCAGCAGTTTCACAGGGCCCTCTGGAAACACCATATATTTT. It specifies CASSFTGPSGNTIYF.

J is TRBJ1-2 and V is TRBV18; D perhaps matches TRBD1 (6 bases). This CDR3 comprises 14 residues. V dropped 6 bases and J dropped 1 base, with 12 bases sitting between them. Germline values: CDR1 KGHSH, CDR2 LQKENI. CDR3 sequence reads: CASSPGADNYGYTF. The CDR3 region has the DNA TGTGCCAGCTCCCCAGGGGCAGATAACTATGGCTACACCTTC.

The V gene is TRBV6-6, the J gene TRBJ1-3; 7 positions match TRBD1. CDR1 is MNHNY, CDR2 SVGAGI, per germline (reference sequence). The CDR3 extends over 15 amino acids. V was clipped by 2 bases and J by 2 bases; unmatched bases: 3. The CDR3 here is CASSYQGQTGNTIYF. CDR3 DNA sequence: TGTGCCAGCAGTTACCAGGGACAGACTGGAAACACCATATATTTT.

The rearrangement joins TRBV30 to TRBJ1-5, with D possibly being TRBD1 (5 bases). CDR3 length equals 13 residues. Germline V gene sequence: CDR1 GTSNPN, CDR2 SVGIG (reference sequence). The V gene lost 3 bases and the J gene lost 6 bases, with 12 bases spanning the gap. CDR3 residues: CAWSPGTGQPQHF. CDR3 DNA sequence: TGTGCCTGGAGCCCAGGGACGGGTCAGCCCCAGCATTTT. Based on the CDR3 plus reference TRBV30 and TRBJ1-5, the full variable domain is SQTIHQWPATLVQPVGSPLSLECTVEGTSNPNLYWYRQAAGRGLQLLFYSVGIGQISSEVPQNLSASRPQDRQFILSSKKLLLSDSGFYLCAWSPGTGQPQHFGDGTRLSIL.

CDR3 DNA sequence: TGTGCCACCCGCTCGGGGGGAACCAATCAGCCCCAGCATTTT. It translates to CATRSGGTNQPQHF. The V call is TRBV6-5, the J call TRBJ1-5; D perhaps matches TRBD1 (5 bases). V was pared by 10 bases and J by 3 bases, with 16 bases between. Germline lookup yields CDR1 MNHEY and CDR2 SVGAGI. This CDR3 contains 14 residues.

The chain uses TRBV6-5 and TRBJ1-2; D possibly corresponds to TRBD1 (5 bases). Germline CDR1 is MNHEY and CDR2 is SVGAGI. This CDR3 spans 14 amino acids. Trimming removed 6 bases at V and 5 bases at J, with 16 bases between. CDR3 loop: CASSTNPDSYGYTF. In nucleotides, the CDR3 is TGTGCCAGCAGCACTAATCCAGACAGTTATGGCTACACCTTC.

The V and J genes are TRBV29-1 and TRBJ2-5; 8 bases agree with TRBD1. Germline CDR1 SQVTM, CDR2 ANQGSEA. V lost 4 bases, J lost 4 bases, and 5 bases stayed unmatched. This CDR3 region has 13 residues. CDR3 sequence: CSVVLTGGETQYF. The CDR3 nucleotides read TGCAGCGTTGTACTAACAGGGGGAGAGACCCAGTACTTC.

The rearrangement joins TRBV27 to TRBJ2-5, with D maybe TRBD1 (6 bases). Germline V gene lookup returns CDR1 MNHEY and CDR2 SMNVEV (reference sequence). The CDR3 covers 12 residues. V was shortened by 5 bases and J by 5 bases, with 9 bases between the two germline ends. CDR3 amino acids: CASSLRGETQYF. The CDR3 DNA sequence: TGTGCCAGCAGTCTAAGGGGGGAGACCCAGTACTTC.

The rearrangement joins TRBV28 to TRBJ1-2; 9 positions match TRBD1. The CDR3 sequence is 13 residues long. The germline CDR1 and CDR2 sequences are MDHEN and SYDVKM. V lost 5 bases to trimming and J lost 7 bases; unmatched junction nucleotides: 5. CDR3 loop: CASSQQGATGYTF. The DNA of the CDR3 is TGTGCCAGCAGTCAACAGGGGGCGACTGGCTACACCTTC.

This clone was seen just once. The genes are TRBV6-5 and TRBJ2-7; D possibly matches TRBD1 or TRBD2 (5 bases each). The CDR3 has 15 amino acids. Germline V gene data show CDR1 as MNHEY and CDR2 as SVGAGI. V dropped 5 bases and J dropped 0 bases, with 14 bases sitting between them. DNA for the CDR3: TGTGCCAGCAGTCCCGGGACGGGAAACTCCTACGAGCAGTACTTC. The encoded protein is CASSPGTGNSYEQYF.

The chain joins TRBV6-5 to TRBJ1-3; D gene uncertain. Germline loops: CDR1 MNHEY, CDR2 SVGAGI. Trimming removed 0 bases from V and 7 bases from J, with 10 bases in between. CDR3 size: 14 residues. The CDR3 sequence is CASSYSSDLNTIYF. In DNA form, the CDR3 reads TGTGCCAGCAGTTACTCCTCGGATCTGAACACCATATATTTT.